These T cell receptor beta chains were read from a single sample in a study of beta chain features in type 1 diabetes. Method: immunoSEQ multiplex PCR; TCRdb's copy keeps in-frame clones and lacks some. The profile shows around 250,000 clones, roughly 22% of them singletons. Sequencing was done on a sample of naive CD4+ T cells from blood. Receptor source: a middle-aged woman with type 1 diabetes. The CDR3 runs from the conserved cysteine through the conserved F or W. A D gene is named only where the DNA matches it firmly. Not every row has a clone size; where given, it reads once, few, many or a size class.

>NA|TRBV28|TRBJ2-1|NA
CASTRRGAEQFF
TGTGCCAGCACGCGCCGGGGGGCGGAGCAGTTCTTC
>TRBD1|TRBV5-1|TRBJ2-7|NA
CASSLAGQGAYEQYF
TGCGCCAGCAGCTTGGCCGGACAGGGGGCCTACGAGCAGTACTTC
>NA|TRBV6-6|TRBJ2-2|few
CASSSMRGQSTGELFF
TGTGCCAGCAGTTCCATGCGGGGCCAGTCCACCGGGGAGCTGTTTTTT
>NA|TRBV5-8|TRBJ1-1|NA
CASSPEAGEAFF
TGTGCCAGCAGCCCCGAAGCAGGGGAAGCTTTCTTT
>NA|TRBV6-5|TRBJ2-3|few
CASSPGHGAQYF
TGTGCCAGCAGTCCCGGACACGGTGCGCAGTATTTT
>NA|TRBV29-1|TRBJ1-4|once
CSVEDSGGNNEKLFF
TGCAGCGTTGAAGATTCTGGAGGAAATAATGAAAAACTGTTTTTT
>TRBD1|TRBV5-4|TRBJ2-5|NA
CASSRTGGVQETQYF
TGTGCCAGCAGCCGAACAGGGGGAGTTCAAGAGACCCAGTACTTC
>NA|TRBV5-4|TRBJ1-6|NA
CASSPQAGVESPLHF
TGTGCCAGCAGCCCACAAGCAGGGGTAGAATCACCCCTCCACTTT
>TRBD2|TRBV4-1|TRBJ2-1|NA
CASSQGTSGRDEQFF
TGCGCCAGCAGCCAAGGGACTAGCGGGAGGGATGAGCAGTTCTTC
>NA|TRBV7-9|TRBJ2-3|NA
CASSLPPQGPSTDTQYF
TGTGCCAGCAGCCTCCCTCCACAGGGTCCTAGCACAGATACGCAGTATTTT
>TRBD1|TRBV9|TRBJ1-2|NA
CASSVGPRTGGQGYTF
TGTGCCAGCAGCGTAGGCCCTCGGACAGGGGGCCAAGGCTACACCTTC
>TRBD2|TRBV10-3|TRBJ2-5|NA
CAISAGTSGGEETQYF
TGTGCCATCAGTGCCGGGACTAGCGGGGGGGAAGAGACCCAGTACTTC
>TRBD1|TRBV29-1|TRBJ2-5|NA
CSVEVRQGAQETQYF
TGCAGCGTTGAAGTGCGGCAGGGGGCCCAAGAGACCCAGTACTTC
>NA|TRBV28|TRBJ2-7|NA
CASQFQGTAPQYF
TGTGCCAGTCAATTTCAGGGGACCGCACCCCAGTACTTC
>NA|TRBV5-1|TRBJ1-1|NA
CASSLVGGGEAFF
TGCGCCAGCAGCTTGGTGGGGGGAGGTGAAGCTTTCTTT
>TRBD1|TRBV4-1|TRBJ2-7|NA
CASSQDWTGAAYEQYF
TGCGCCAGCAGCCAAGACTGGACAGGGGCGGCCTACGAGCAGTACTTC
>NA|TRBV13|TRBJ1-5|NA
CASSLGGRSNQPQHF
TGTGCCAGCAGCTTGGGGGGAAGGAGCAATCAGCCCCAGCATTTT
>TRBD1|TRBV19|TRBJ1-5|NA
CASSMDRGLNQPQHF
TGTGCCAGTAGTATGGACAGGGGGCTGAATCAGCCCCAGCATTTT
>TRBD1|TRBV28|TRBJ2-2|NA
CASRTGGRGGELFF
TGTGCCAGCAGGACAGGGGGACGGGGCGGGGAGCTGTTTTTT
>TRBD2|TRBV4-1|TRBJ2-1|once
CASSQSGTSGTNEQFF
TGCGCCAGCAGCCAATCCGGGACTAGCGGGACGAATGAGCAGTTCTTC
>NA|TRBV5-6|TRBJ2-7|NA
CASRLGAGRTYEQYF
TGTGCCAGCAGACTGGGGGCAGGGAGAACCTACGAGCAGTACTTC
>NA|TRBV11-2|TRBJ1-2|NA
CASSLDLVGACTF
TGTGCCAGCAGCTTAGATCTGGTGGGGGCATGCACCTTC
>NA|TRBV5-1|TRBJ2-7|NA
CASSLVQVPSYEQYF
TGCGCCAGCAGCTTGGTCCAGGTCCCCTCCTACGAGCAGTACTTC
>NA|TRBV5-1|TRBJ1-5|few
CASSTALNQPQHF
TGCGCCAGCAGCACAGCCCTCAATCAGCCCCAGCATTTT
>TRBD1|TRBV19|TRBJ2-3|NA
CASSWRPGQVTDTQYF
TGTGCCAGTAGTTGGAGACCGGGACAGGTCACAGATACGCAGTATTTT
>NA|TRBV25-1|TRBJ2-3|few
CASSRGEGVGSDTQYF
TGTGCCAGCAGTCGGGGGGAGGGGGTAGGATCAGATACGCAGTATTTT
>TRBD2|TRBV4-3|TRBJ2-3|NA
CASSPAHSGEFPDTQYF
TGCGCCAGCAGCCCGGCCCATAGCGGGGAATTCCCAGATACGCAGTATTTT
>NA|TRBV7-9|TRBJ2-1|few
CASSLGGAGTAYNEQFF
TGTGCCAGCAGCTTAGGGGGCGCCGGGACTGCTTACAATGAGCAGTTCTTC
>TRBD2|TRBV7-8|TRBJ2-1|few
CASSSGTSGAFYNEQFF
TGTGCCAGCAGCTCAGGGACTAGCGGAGCTTTCTACAATGAGCAGTTCTTC
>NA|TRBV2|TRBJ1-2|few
CASSAAGDYGYTF
TGTGCCAGCAGCGCCGCAGGGGACTATGGCTACACCTTC
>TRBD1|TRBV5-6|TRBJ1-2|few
CASSPPGQINYGYTF
TGTGCCAGCAGCCCTCCGGGACAGATTAACTATGGCTACACCTTC
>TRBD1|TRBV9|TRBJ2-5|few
CASSVGTGYETQYF
TGTGCCAGCAGCGTCGGGACAGGGTACGAGACCCAGTACTTC
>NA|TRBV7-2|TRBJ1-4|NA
CASSLRVTTNEKLFF
TGTGCCAGCAGCTTGCGAGTTACAACTAATGAAAAACTGTTTTTT
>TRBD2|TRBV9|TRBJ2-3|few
CASSVTSATDTQYF
TGTGCCAGCAGCGTAACTAGCGCCACAGATACGCAGTATTTT
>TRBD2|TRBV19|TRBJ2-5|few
CASSSRDRLAKETQYF
TGTGCCAGTAGCAGCCGTGATAGACTAGCGAAAGAGACCCAGTACTTC
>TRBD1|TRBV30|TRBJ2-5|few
CAWGTGGETQYF
TGTGCCTGGGGGACAGGGGGCGAGACCCAGTACTTC
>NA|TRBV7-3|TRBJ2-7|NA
CASSARVPCRIFYEQYF
TGTGCCAGCAGCGCCCGGGTCCCTTGCCGTATCTTCTACGAGCAGTACTTC
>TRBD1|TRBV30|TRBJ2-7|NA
CAWSSDRGGFEQYF
TGTGCCTGGAGCTCGGACAGGGGAGGCTTTGAGCAGTACTTC
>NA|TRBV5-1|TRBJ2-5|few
CASSPLIAEQETQYF
TGCGCCAGCAGCCCCCTGATAGCGGAGCAAGAGACCCAGTACTTC
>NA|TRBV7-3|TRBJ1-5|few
CASSPWASHDQPQHF
TGTGCCAGCAGCCCCTGGGCCAGCCACGATCAGCCCCAGCATTTT
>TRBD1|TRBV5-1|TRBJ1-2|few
CASSSGQLRYYGYTF
TGCGCCAGCAGCTCGGGACAGCTCCGGTACTATGGCTACACCTTC
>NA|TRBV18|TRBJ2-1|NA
CASSPSLLDEQFF
TGTGCCAGCTCACCGAGTCTTTTAGATGAGCAGTTCTTC
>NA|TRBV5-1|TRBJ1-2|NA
CASRRETNYGYTF
TGCGCCAGCCGGAGGGAGACGAACTATGGCTACACCTTC
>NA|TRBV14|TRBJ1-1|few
CASSRLLKGTEAFF
TGTGCCAGCAGCCGTCTTCTGAAGGGGACTGAAGCTTTCTTT
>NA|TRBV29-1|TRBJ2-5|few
CSVARGFGETQYF
TGCAGCGTAGCTCGGGGATTTGGGGAGACCCAGTACTTC
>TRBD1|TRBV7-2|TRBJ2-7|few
CASSLARDRSSYEQYF
TGTGCCAGCAGCTTAGCCCGGGACAGGAGCTCCTACGAGCAGTACTTC
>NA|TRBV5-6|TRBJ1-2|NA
CASSLVRGGGYTF
TGTGCCAGCAGCTTGGTACGGGGGGGTGGCTACACCTTC
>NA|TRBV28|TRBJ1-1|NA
CASSLKGVGAFF
TGTGCCAGCAGCCTTAAGGGGGTGGGAGCTTTCTTT
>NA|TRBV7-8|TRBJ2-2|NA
CASSLVVSDTGELFF
TGTGCCAGCAGCTTAGTGGTCAGTGACACCGGGGAGCTGTTTTTT
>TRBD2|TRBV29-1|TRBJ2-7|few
CSVAVAGLYEQYF
TGCAGCGTTGCAGTAGCGGGACTTTACGAGCAGTACTTC
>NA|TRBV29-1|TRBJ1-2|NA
CSALWGVYGYTF
TGCAGCGCCCTTTGGGGGGTTTATGGCTACACCTTC
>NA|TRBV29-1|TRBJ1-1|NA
CSVGHRLDAEAFF
TGCAGCGTGGGTCACAGGCTTGACGCTGAAGCTTTCTTT
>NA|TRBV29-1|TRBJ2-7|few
CSVTPGLHSYEQYF
TGCAGCGTGACACCGGGACTCCACTCCTACGAGCAGTACTTC
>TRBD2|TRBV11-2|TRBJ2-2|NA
CASSLVTSADTGELFF
TGTGCCAGCAGCTTAGTTACTAGCGCTGACACCGGGGAGCTGTTTTTT
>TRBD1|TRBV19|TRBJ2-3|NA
CASSPRDRGSTDTQYF
TGTGCCAGTAGTCCCCGAGACAGGGGGAGCACAGATACGCAGTATTTT
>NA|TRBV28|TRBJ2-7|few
CASSAPGSFPYEQYF
TGTGCCAGCAGTGCCCCCGGGTCTTTTCCCTACGAGCAGTACTTC
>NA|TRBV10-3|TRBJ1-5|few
CATGREDQPQHF
TGTGCCACCGGACGGGAGGATCAGCCCCAGCATTTT